Sequencing of this T cell receptor beta chain was carried out in a study of graft-versus-host responses after intestinal transplantation. Only in-frame clones appear in the TCRdb table, and some are missing; sequencing was by immunoSEQ multiplex PCR. Of about 27,000 clones listed, more than 75% are singletons. About this clone itself: The antigen is undetermined.

CDR3 size: 16 residues. V was pared by 0 bases and J by 0 bases, with 11 bases between. Germline CDR1 and CDR2: LGHNA and YNFKEQ. The gene calls are TRBV4-2 and TRBJ1-2; TRBD1 might be the D (5 bases). The sample here was unstimulated CD4+ T cells sorted from spleen or lymph node cells, taken before intestinal transplant. The clonotype comes from a human donor who received an intestinal transplant. For the CDR3, the DNA is TGTGCCAGCAGCCAAGAGACTGGCAGGGCTAACTATGGCTACACCTTC. Translation: CASSQETGRANYGYTF.